Presented here are 16 T cell receptor beta chains from one specimen sequenced in a study of T cell changes during pregnancy in multiple sclerosis. This table comes from immunoSEQ multiplex PCR, and its TCRdb copy is limited to in-frame clones, with some not included. The sample holds 70,000 or so clones, approximately 91% seen once. Sequencing used peripheral blood, obtained in the third trimester of pregnancy. Source of these receptors: a female donor with multiple sclerosis, enrolled in a pregnancy study.

The chain employs TRBV4-2 and TRBJ2-3; 9 nucleotides align to TRBD2. The CDR3 totals 13 residues. Per the germline V gene, CDR1 is LGHNA and CDR2 is YNFKEQ. Trimming cost V 1 base and J 13 bases; bases outside gene matches: 6. CDR3 DNA: TGTGCCAGCAGCCAAGCGATGCGGGGGGGCAAGTATTTT. Residues: CASSQAMRGGKYF.

The chain carries TRBV28 and TRBJ2-7; D might be TRBD1 (5 bases). Per germline, CDR1 MDHEN and CDR2 SYDVKM. The germline V and J ends were trimmed by 5 bases and 1 base, with 15 bases remaining between them. The CDR3 covers 15 residues. The chain's CDR3 is CASSETGGPSYEQYF. The CDR3 DNA reads TGTGCCAGCAGTGAAACAGGCGGCCCATCCTACGAGCAGTACTTC.

The V gene is TRBV6-1, the J gene TRBJ1-2, with D perhaps matching TRBD1 (5 bases). The CDR3 spans 14 residues. Germline CDR1 MNHNS, CDR2 SASEGT. The V end was cut by 1 base, the J end by 1 base, with 7 bases between. The CDR3 protein is CASSEGGGNYGYTF. The CDR3 DNA is TGTGCCAGCAGTGAAGGGGGGGGTAACTATGGCTACACCTTC.

V and J are TRBV4-1 and TRBJ1-4; D remains unclear. CDR1 is MGHRA and CDR2 is YSYEKL in the germline V gene. Trimming cost V 2 bases and J 7 bases, with 17 bases left between them. This CDR3 comprises 16 residues. In nucleotides, the CDR3 is TGCGCCAGCAGCCAACGCGACCCCATTACGGGTGAAAAACTGTTTTTT. It encodes CASSQRDPITGEKLFF.

The chain joins TRBV25-1 to TRBJ2-3; D is unclear. V lost 4 bases and J 4 bases, leaving 6 bases between the germline ends. The germline gives CDR1 MGHDK, CDR2 SYGVNS. This CDR3 is built from 12 residues. The CDR3, as DNA: TGTGCCAGCAGTGCCAGTCCAGATACGCAGTATTTT. Translating gives CASSASPDTQYF.

J is TRBJ2-7 and V is TRBV11-2, with a possible D match to TRBD1 (6 bases). Per the germline V gene, CDR1 is SGHAT and CDR2 is FQNNGV. This CDR3 comprises 16 residues. Deletions cut 5 bases from V and 0 bases from J, with 17 bases between. The chain's CDR3 is CASSLGWGLLSYEQYF. CDR3 in DNA: TGTGCCAGCAGCCTAGGATGGGGGCTACTCTCCTACGAGCAGTACTTC.

The DNA of the CDR3 is TGCGCCAGCAGCGCCTCGAGGGTCCCTATTTACAATGAGCAGTTCTTC. Amino acid sequence: CASSASRVPIYNEQFF. The rearrangement links TRBV10-2 to TRBJ2-1; possible D gene TRBD2, 5 bases. The V gene lost 6 bases and the J gene lost 4 bases, with 19 bases spanning the gap. CDR1 WSHSY and CDR2 SAAADI come from the germline V gene. This CDR3 region has 16 residues.

The chain joins TRBV29-1 to TRBJ2-2; 8 bases are a match to TRBD1. The CDR3 spans 17 residues. The V segment lost 6 bases and the J segment 4 bases; nucleotides outside the gene matches: 16. The germline gives CDR1 SQVTM, CDR2 ANQGSEA. The CDR3 DNA reads TGCAGCGTCCGGAGGGACAGGCTAGGTCATGGCACCGGGGAGCTGTTTTTT. Amino acids: CSVRRDRLGHGTGELFF.

The chain employs TRBV2 and TRBJ2-2; 8 bases align to TRBD2. The germline gives CDR1 SNHLY, CDR2 FYNNEI. The V gene end was trimmed by 7 bases and the J gene end by 4 bases; junction bases not matched to a gene: 5. This CDR3 spans 14 amino acids. The CDR3 DNA reads as TGTGCCAGCACGGGGGGGAGAGGCACCGGGGAGCTGTTTTTT. Translated, it gives CASTGGRGTGELFF.

On this clone itself: The sample holds other DNA sequences that translate to the same CDR3. The chain uses TRBV9 and TRBJ2-1; 8 bases are a match to TRBD1. The germline CDR1 and CDR2 sequences are SGDLS and YYNGEE. J lost 3 bases, V lost 2 bases, and 1 base had no gene match. The length of the CDR3 is 14 residues. CDR3: CASSVGTGYNEQFF. CDR3 bases: TGTGCCAGCAGCGTGGGGACAGGCTACAATGAGCAGTTCTTC. The full variable domain, completed using reference TRBV9 and TRBJ2-1, is DSGVTQTPKHLITATGQRVTLRCSPRSGDLSVYWYQQSLDQGLQFLIQYYNGEERAKGNILERFSAQQFPDLHSELNLSSLELGDSALYFCASSVGTGYNEQFFGPGTRLTVL.

The CDR3 reads CASSDGTGGNTEAFF. The CDR3 nucleotides read TGTGCCAGCAGCGACGGGACAGGGGGTAACACTGAAGCTTTCTTT. The chain links TRBV7-9 to TRBJ1-1; 11 bases are shared with TRBD1. The CDR3 totals 15 residues. Germline values: CDR1 SEHNR, CDR2 FQNEAQ (reference sequence). With 5 bases clipped from V and 2 bases from J, the junction kept 4 bases outside the gene matches.

This chain links TRBV6-1 with TRBJ1-2, with 9 bases aligning to TRBD1. CDR1 is MNHNS, CDR2 SASEGT, per germline. The ends lost 4 bases at V and 4 bases at J; junction bases unmatched: 1. This CDR3 comprises 13 residues. CDR3: CASSADRGYGYTF. The CDR3 region has the DNA TGTGCCAGCAGTGCGGACAGGGGCTATGGCTACACCTTC.

J is TRBJ2-4 and V is TRBV2, with a weak D call TRBD2 (7 bases). The CDR3 is 11 amino acids. Trimming stripped 3 bases from V and 15 bases from J, with 12 bases between. Germline CDR1 reads SNHLY; CDR2 reads FYNNEI. The CDR3 DNA reads as TGTGCCAGCAGTGACCGGGGGGCTGGGTACTTC. This codes for CASSDRGAGYF.

V is TRBV5-1 and J is TRBJ2-7; 7 positions match TRBD1. J was trimmed by 3 bases and V by 0 bases; bases with no gene match: 9. CDR1 SGHRS and CDR2 YFSETQ come from the germline V gene. CDR3 length: 16 amino acids. CDR3 protein: CASSLGRQGPFYEQYF. The CDR3 DNA reads as TGCGCCAGCAGCTTGGGGCGACAGGGACCCTTCTACGAGCAGTACTTC. The full variable domain, completed using reference TRBV5-1 and TRBJ2-7, is KAGVTQTPRYLIKTRGQQVTLSCSPISGHRSVSWYQQTPGQGLQFLFEYFSETQRNKGNFPGRFSGRQFSNSRSEMNVSTLELGDSALYLCASSLGRQGPFYEQYFGPGTRLTVT.

The rearrangement links TRBV2 to TRBJ2-1; D not resolved. Germline V gives CDR1 SNHLY, CDR2 FYNNEI. The ends were cut back, 3 bases at V and 8 bases at J, with 8 bases in the middle. The CDR3 has 12 amino acids. The CDR3 nucleotides read TGTGCCAGCAGTGACAGGTTGCATGAGCAGTTCTTC. Protein: CASSDRLHEQFF.

This clone showed up just a few times. The V gene is TRBV7-3, the J gene TRBJ2-3; possibly TRBD2 for D (6 bases). Trimming took 5 bases from V and 3 from J, leaving 12 bases between them. This CDR3 comprises 14 residues. Per germline, CDR1 SGHTA and CDR2 FQGTGA. CDR3 residues: CASSVGLQTDTQYF. CDR3 in DNA: TGTGCCAGCAGCGTCGGACTACAAACAGATACGCAGTATTTT.